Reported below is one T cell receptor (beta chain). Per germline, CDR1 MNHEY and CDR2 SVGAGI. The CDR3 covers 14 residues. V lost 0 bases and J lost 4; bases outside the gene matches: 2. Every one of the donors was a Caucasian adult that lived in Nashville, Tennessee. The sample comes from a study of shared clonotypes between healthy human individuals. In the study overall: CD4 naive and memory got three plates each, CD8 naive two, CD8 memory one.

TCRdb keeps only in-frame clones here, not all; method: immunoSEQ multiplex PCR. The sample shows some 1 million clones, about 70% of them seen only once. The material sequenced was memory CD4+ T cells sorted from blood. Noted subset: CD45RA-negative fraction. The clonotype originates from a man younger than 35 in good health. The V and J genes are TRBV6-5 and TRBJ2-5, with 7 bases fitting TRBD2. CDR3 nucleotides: TGTGCCAGCAGTTACTCGGCGGGGGTAGAGACCCAGTACTTC. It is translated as CASSYSAGVETQYF.